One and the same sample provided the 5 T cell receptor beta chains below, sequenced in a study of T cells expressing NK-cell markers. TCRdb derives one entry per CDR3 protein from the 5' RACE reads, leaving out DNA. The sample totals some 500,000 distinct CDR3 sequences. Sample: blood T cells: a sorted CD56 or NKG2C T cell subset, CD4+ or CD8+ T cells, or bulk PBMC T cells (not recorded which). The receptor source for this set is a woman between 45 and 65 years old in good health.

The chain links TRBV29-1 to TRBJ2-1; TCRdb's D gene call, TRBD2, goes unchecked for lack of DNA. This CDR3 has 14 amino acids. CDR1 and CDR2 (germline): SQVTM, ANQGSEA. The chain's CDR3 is CSVIAGSLYNEQFF.

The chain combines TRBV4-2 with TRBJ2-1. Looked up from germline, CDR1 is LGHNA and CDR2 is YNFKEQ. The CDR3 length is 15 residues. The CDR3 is CASSQEAYSYNEQFF.

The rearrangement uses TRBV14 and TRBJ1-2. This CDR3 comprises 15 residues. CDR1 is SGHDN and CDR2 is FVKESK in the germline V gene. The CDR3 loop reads CASSQDLILRDGLSF.

The CDR3 loop is CASSRDRGGNTIYF. The chain couples TRBV12-3 or TRBV12-4 to TRBJ1-3; TCRdb's D call, TRBD1, is unchecked because there is no DNA. The CDR3 has 14 residues.

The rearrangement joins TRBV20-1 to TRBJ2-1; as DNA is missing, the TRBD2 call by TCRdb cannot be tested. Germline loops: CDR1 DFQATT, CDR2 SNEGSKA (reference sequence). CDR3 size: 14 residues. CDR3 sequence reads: CSAREELAGDGQFF.